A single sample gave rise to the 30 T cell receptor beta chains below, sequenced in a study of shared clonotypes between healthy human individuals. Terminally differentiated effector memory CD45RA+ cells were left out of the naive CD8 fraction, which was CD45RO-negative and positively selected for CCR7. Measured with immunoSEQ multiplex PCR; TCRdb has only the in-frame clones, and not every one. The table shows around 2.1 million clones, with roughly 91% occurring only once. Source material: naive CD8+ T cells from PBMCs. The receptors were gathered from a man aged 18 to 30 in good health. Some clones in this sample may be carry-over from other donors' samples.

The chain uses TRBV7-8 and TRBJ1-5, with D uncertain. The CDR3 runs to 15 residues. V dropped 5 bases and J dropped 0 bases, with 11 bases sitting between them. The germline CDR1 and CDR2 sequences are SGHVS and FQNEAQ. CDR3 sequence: CASSSHQNSNQPQHF. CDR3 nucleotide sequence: TGTGCCAGCAGCAGCCACCAAAATAGCAATCAGCCCCAGCATTTT.

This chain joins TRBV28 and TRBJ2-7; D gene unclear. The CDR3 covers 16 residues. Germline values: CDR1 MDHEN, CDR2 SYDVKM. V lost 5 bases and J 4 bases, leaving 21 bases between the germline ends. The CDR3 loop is CASSPSTPILSYEQYF. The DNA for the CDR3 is TGTGCCAGCAGTCCGTCTACCCCTATCCTAAGTTACGAGCAGTACTTC.

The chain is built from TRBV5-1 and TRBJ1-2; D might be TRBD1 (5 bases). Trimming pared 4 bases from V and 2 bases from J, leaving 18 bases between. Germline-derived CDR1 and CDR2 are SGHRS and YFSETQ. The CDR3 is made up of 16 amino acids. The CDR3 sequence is CASSPGEDGANYGYTF. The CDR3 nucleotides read TGCGCCAGCAGCCCCGGGGAGGATGGGGCAAACTATGGCTACACCTTC.

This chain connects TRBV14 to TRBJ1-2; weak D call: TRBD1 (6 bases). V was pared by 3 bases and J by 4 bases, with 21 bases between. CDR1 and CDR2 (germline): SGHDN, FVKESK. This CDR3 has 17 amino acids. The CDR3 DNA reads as TGTGCCAGCAGCCATCGTACAGGGTCGGGTCTTTTCTATGGCTACACCTTC. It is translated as CASSHRTGSGLFYGYTF.

For the CDR3, the DNA is TGTGCTAGTGGTTTGGCGGTACAGGGGGTAAATTGGGATACGCAGTATTTT. This sequence encodes CASGLAVQGVNWDTQYF. The J gene is TRBJ2-3, the V gene TRBV12-5, with 8 bases aligning to TRBD1. Per the germline V gene, CDR1 is LGHNT and CDR2 is FRNRAP. The CDR3 sequence is 17 residues long. The J segment lost 6 bases and the V segment lost 1 base, leaving 12 bases of the junction unmatched.

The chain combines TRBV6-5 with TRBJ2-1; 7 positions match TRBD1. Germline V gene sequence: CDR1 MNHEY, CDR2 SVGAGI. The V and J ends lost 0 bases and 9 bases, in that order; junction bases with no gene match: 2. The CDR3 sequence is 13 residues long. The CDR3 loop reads CASSYSRGLEQFF. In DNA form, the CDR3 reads TGTGCCAGCAGTTACTCAAGGGGGCTTGAGCAGTTCTTC.

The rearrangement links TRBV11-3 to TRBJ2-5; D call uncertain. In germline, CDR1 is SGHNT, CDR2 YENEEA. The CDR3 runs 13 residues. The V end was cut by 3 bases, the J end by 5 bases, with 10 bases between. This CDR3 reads CASSFDPRETQYF. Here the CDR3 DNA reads TGTGCCAGCAGCTTCGACCCCCGCGAGACCCAGTACTTC. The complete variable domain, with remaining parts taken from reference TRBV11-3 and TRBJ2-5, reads EAGVVQSPRYKIIEKKQPVAFWCNPISGHNTLYWYLQNLGQGPELLIRYENEEAVDDSQLPKDRFSAERLKGVDSTLKIQPAELGDSAVYLCASSFDPRETQYFGPGTRLLVL.

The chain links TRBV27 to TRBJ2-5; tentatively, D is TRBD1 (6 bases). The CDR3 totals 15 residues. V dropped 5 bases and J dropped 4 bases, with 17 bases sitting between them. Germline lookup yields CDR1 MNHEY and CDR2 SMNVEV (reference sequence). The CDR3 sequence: CASSTYTGFGETQYF. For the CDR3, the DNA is TGTGCCAGCAGTACGTACACAGGGTTTGGAGAGACCCAGTACTTC.

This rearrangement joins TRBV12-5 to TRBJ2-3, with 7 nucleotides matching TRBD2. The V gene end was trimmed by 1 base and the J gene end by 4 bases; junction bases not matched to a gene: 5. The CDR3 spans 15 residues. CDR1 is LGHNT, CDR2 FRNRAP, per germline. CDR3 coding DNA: TGTGCTAGTGGTTTGGGTGGCGGGAGCTCAGATACGCAGTATTTT. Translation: CASGLGGGSSDTQYF.

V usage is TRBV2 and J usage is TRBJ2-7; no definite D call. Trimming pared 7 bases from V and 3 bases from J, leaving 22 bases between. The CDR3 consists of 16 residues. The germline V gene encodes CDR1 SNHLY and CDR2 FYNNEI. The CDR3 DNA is TGTGCCAGCATAGACTTACATTCCCCCGGGCGCTACGAGCAGTACTTC. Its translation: CASIDLHSPGRYEQYF.

Here the CDR3 DNA reads TGTGCCAGCAGCTCCGCCCCGAGGGGCGGCTACACCTTC. Encoded protein: CASSSAPRGGYTF. The chain is built from TRBV7-9 and TRBJ1-2; a possible D gene is TRBD1 (5 bases). Germline values: CDR1 SEHNR, CDR2 FQNEAQ (reference sequence). Trimming took off 4 bases at V and 8 bases at J, with 14 bases between the two ends. The CDR3 spans 13 residues.

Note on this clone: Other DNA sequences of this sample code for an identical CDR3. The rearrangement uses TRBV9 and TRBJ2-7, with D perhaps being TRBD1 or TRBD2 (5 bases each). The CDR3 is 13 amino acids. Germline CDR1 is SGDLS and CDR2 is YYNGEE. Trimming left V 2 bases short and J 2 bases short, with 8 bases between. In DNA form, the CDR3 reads TGTGCCAGCAGCGTCGGGGCAACCTACGAGCAGTACTTC. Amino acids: CASSVGATYEQYF.

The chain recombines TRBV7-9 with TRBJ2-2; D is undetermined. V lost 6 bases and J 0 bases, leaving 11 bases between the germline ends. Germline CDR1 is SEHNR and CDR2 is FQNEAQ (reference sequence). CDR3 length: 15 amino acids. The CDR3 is CASSEYDANTGELFF. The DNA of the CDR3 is TGTGCCAGCAGTGAGTACGACGCGAACACCGGGGAGCTGTTTTTT.

The CDR3 coding sequence is TGTGCCAGCAGCCAAGGAACACCGGGGGCGATACCCTACGAGCAGTACTTC. Its protein is CASSQGTPGAIPYEQYF. The rearrangement joins TRBV4-2 to TRBJ2-7; the D gene could be TRBD1 or TRBD2 (6 bases each). Trimming took 1 base from V and 2 from J, leaving 18 bases between them. Germline V gives CDR1 LGHNA, CDR2 YNFKEQ. CDR3 length: 17 amino acids.

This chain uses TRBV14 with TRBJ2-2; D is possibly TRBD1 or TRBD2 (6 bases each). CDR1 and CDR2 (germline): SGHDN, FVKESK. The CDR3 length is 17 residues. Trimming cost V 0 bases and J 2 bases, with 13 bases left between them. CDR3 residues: CASSQDARGANTGELFF. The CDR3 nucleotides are TGTGCCAGCAGCCAAGATGCGAGGGGGGCCAACACCGGGGAGCTGTTTTTT.

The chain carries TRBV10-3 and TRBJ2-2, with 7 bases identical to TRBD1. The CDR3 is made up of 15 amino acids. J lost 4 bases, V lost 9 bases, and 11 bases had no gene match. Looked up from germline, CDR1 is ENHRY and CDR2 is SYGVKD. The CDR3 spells CAIQFDRDLTGELFF. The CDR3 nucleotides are TGTGCCATACAATTTGACAGGGACCTCACCGGGGAGCTGTTTTTT.

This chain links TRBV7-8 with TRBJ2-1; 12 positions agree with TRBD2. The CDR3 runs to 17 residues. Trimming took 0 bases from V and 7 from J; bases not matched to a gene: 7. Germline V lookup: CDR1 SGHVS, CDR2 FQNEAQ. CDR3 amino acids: CASSLALAGGHWNEQFF. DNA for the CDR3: TGTGCCAGCAGCTTAGCGCTAGCGGGAGGGCATTGGAATGAGCAGTTCTTC.

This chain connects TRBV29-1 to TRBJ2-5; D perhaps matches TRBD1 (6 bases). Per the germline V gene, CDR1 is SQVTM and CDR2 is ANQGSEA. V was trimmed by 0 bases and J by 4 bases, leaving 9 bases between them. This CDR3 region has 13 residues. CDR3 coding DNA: TGCAGCGTTGAAGAATTGGGGGCAGAGACCCAGTACTTC. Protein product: CSVEELGAETQYF.

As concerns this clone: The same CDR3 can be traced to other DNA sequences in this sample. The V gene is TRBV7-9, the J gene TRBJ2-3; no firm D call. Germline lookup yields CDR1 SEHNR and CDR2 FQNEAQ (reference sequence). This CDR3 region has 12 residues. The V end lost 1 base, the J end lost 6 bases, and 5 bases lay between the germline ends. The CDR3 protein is CASSLGVDTQYF. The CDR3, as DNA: TGTGCCAGCAGCTTAGGGGTGGATACGCAGTATTTT.

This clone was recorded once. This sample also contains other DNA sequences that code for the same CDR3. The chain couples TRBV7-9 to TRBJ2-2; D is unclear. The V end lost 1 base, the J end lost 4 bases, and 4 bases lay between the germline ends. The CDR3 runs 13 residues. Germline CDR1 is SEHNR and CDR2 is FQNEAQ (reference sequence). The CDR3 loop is CASSLGGTGELFF. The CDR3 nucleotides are TGTGCCAGCAGCTTAGGTGGCACCGGGGAGCTGTTTTTT.

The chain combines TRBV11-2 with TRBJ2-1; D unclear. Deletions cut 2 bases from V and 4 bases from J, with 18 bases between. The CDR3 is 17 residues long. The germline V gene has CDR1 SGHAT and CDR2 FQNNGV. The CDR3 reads CASSLNPNERLYNEQFF. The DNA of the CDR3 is TGTGCCAGCAGCTTAAACCCTAACGAGCGCTTGTACAATGAGCAGTTCTTC.

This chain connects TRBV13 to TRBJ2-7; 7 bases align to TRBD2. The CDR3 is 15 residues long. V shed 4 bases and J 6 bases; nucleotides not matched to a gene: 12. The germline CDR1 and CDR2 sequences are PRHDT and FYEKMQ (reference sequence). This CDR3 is CASSYRDYRKGEQYF. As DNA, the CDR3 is TGTGCCAGCAGCTACCGGGACTATCGGAAGGGCGAGCAGTACTTC.

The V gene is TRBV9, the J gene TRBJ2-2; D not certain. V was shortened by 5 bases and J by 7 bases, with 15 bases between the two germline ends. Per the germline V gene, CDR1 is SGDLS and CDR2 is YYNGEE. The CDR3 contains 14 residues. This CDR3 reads CASSLRSSDGELFF. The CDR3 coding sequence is TGTGCCAGCAGTCTCAGGTCCTCGGACGGGGAGCTGTTTTTT.

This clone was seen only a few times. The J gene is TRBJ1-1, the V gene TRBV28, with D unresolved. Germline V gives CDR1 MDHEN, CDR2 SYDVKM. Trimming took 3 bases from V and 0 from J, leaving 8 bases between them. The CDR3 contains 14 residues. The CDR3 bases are TGTGCCAGCAGTTTCGAGGGTATGAACACTGAAGCTTTCTTT. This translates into CASSFEGMNTEAFF.

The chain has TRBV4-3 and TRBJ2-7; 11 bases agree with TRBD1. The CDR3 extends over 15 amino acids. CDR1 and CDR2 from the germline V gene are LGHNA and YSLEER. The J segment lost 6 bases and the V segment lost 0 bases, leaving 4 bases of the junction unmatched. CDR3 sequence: CASSQDSGTGGEQYF. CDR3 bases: TGCGCCAGCAGCCAAGATTCCGGGACAGGGGGCGAGCAGTACTTC.

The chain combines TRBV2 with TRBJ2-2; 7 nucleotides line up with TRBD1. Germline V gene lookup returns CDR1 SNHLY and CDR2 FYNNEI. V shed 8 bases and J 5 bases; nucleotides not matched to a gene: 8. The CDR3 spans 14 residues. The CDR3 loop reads CASSGQETTGELFF. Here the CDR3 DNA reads TGTGCCAGCTCCGGACAGGAGACTACCGGGGAGCTGTTTTTT. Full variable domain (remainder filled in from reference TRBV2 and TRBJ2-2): EPEVTQTPSHQVTQMGQEVILRCVPISNHLYFYWYRQILGQKVEFLVSFYNNEISEKSEIFDDQFSVERPDGSNFTLKIRSTKLEDSAMYFCASSGQETTGELFFGEGSRLTVL.

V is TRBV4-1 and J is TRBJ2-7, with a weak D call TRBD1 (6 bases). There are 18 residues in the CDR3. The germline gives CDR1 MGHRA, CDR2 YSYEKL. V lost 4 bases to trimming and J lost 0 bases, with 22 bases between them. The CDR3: CASSPGVMVRGNSYEQYF. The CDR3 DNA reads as TGCGCCAGCAGCCCTGGGGTAATGGTAAGGGGGAACTCCTACGAGCAGTACTTC.

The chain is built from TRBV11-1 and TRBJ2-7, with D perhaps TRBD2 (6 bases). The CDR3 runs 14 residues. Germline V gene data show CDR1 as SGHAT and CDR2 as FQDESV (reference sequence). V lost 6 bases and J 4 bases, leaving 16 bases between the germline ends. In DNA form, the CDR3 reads TGTGCCAGCAGGACACTATTCCGGGGGTACGAGCAGTACTTC. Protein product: CASRTLFRGYEQYF.

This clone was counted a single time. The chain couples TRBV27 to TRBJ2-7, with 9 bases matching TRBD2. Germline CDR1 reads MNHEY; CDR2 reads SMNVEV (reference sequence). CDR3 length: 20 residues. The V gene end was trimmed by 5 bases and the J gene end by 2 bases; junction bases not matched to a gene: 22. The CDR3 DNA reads TGTGCCAGCAGTCTCGGGATGGGGGGGCCACCTAGCGGGGTTACCTACGAGCAGTACTTC. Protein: CASSLGMGGPPSGVTYEQYF.

CDR3 nucleotides: TGTGCCAGCGGCGGGGGGATTGGGTTCAAGATCGATGAGCAGTTCTTC. Its protein is CASGGGIGFKIDEQFF. The chain links TRBV5-6 to TRBJ2-1; 8 bases agree with TRBD2. V shed 7 bases and J 8 bases; nucleotides not matched to a gene: 17. The germline V gene encodes CDR1 SGHDT and CDR2 YYEEEE. CDR3 length: 16 residues. Filled out from reference TRBV5-6 and TRBJ2-1, the complete variable domain reads DAGVTQSPTHLIKTRGQQVTLRCSPKSGHDTVSWYQQALGQGPQFIFQYYEEEERQRGNFPDRFSGHQFPNYSSELNVNALLLGDSALYLCASGGGIGFKIDEQFFGPGTRLTVL.